This T cell receptor (beta chain) was observed in a study of technical replicates of blood from a handful of donors. The protocol was immunoSEQ multiplex PCR, while the TCRdb copy is restricted to in-frame clones and leaves out a portion. This sample has about 59,000 clones, with roughly 95% found just once. This CDR3 comprises 14 residues. Germline V gives CDR1 SGHTA, CDR2 FQGNSA. Trimming left V 1 base short and J 7 bases short, with 13 bases between. The receptor was isolated from a human donor in good health. Some clones in this sample may be carry-over from other donors' samples. Sequencing input: PBMCs. This chain joins TRBV7-2 and TRBJ2-5; maybe TRBD2 (5 bases). The chain's CDR3 is CASSLELSAGTQYF. DNA for the CDR3: TGTGCCAGCAGCTTAGAATTGAGTGCGGGGACCCAGTACTTC.